The source of this T cell receptor beta chain is a study of blood T cell repertoires in COVID-19 (dated by TCRdb to about 2020). The study in broad terms: Samples covering the acute and convalescent phases of COVID-19 were provided by collaborators in the United States, Italy and Spain. The prospective study material was composed of cDNA or gDNA derived from T cells, B-cell-depleted T cells, or PBMCs. Deeply sampled blood TCRbeta repertoires from subjects exposed to, actively infected with, or recovered from COVID-19 were included in the dataset. The repertoires were made available in a free public database intended to serve as a resource for research on the immune response to SARS-CoV-2. The samples were drawn from the first 160 participants of the ongoing ImmuneRACE study and from 1,254 subjects provided by 6 global collaborators. A de-identified subject ID, COVID-19 status, age in years and sex were almost always included in the sample metadata. Where available, HLA class I and class II types were obtained from metadata supplied by the sample provider rather than from assay-based typing. Study-wide conclusions, independent of this receptor: Clinical and demographic metadata were provided uncurated, with the amount varying by source and participant.

The immunoSEQ Assay, a bias-controlled multiplex PCR, was used to amplify TCRbeta CDR3 regions from genomic DNA. Concerning the study's data processing: Nucleated cell counts per sample were estimated from amplification of reference gene primers within the assay. To quantify the absolute abundance of each unique TCRbeta CDR3 rearrangement, sequence reads were collapsed and filtered. For each sample, productive Simpson clonality was calculated as the square root of Simpson's diversity index across productive rearrangements. TCRdb took this table from immuneACCESS and kept in-frame rearrangements with V and J called. Such tables lack part of the clones; where checked against another copy, unresolved V genes explain under half of the gap, and the rest is unexplained. V and J calls and clone size are copied from that table; D and trimming were computed from the DNA. This sample gives about 56,000 clones in total; about 91% of them show up just once. In total, the top ten clones hold around 46% of the sample.

This clone was seen just once. Its recognized antigen is unknown. The input lacks base qualities; no much larger clone sits a single base away. Its CDR3 holds 16 amino acids, cysteine through phenylalanine. Kept here is only the CDR3 DNA, which spans 48 bases and is read in frame from base 1. CDR1 and CDR2 (SGHTA, FQGNSA) derive from the germline V gene. V is trimmed back by 1 base and J by 7 bases, and the junction contains 7 bases that no gene match accounts for. In Seattle, one collaborating source enrolled patients while the infection was active and tracked those patients longitudinally over the course of disease. Whole blood was collected in K2EDTA tubes by collaborating institutions according to the institutions' own protocols. For TCRbeta analysis, collaborator samples were shipped as frozen whole blood, as isolated PBMCs, or as DNA extracted from either sample type.

The specimen sequenced was peripheral blood. The chain is made from TRBV7-2 and TRBJ2-1, with 10 junctional bases fitting TRBD2. The sequence derives from a woman aged 55-70 years with COVID-19, enrolled during active disease. The DNA sequence is as follows: TGTGCCAGCAGCTTAGAGTTAGCGGGGGGAGGGAATGAGCAGTTCTTC. Its translation is CASSLELAGGGNEQFF.